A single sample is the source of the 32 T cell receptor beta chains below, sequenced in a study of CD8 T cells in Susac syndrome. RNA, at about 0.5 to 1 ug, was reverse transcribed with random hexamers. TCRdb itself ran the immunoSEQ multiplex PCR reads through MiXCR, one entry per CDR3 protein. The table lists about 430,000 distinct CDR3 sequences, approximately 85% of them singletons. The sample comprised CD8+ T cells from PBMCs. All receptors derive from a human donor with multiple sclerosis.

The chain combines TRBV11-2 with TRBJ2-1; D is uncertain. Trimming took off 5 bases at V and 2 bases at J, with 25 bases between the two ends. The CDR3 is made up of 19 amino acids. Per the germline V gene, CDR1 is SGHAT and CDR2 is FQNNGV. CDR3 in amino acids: CASSAEVWTTPRPYNEQFF. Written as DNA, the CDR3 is TGTGCCAGCAGCGCAGAGGTGTGGACGACTCCTCGGCCCTACAATGAGCAGTTCTTC.

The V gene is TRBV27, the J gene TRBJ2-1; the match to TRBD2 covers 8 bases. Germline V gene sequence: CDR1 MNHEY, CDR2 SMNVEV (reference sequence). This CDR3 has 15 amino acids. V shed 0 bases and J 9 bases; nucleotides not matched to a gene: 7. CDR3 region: CASSLSGLGIGEQFF. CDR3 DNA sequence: TGTGCCAGCAGTTTATCGGGACTAGGGATAGGTGAGCAGTTCTTC.

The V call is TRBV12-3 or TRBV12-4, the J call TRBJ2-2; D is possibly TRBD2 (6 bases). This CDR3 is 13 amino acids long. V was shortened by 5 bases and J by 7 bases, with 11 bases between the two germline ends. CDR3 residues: CASSKGEVGELFF. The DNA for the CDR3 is TGTGCCAGCAGTAAAGGGGAGGTCGGGGAGCTGTTTTTT.

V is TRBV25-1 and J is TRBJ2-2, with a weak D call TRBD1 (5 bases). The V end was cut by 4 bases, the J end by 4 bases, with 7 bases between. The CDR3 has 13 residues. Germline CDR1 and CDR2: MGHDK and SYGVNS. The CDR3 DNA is TGTGCCAGCAGTGGTGACAGCACCGGGGAGCTGTTTTTT. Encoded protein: CASSGDSTGELFF. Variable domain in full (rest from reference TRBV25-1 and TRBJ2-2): EADIYQTPRYLVIGTGKKITLECSQTMGHDKMYWYQQDPGMELHLIHYSYGVNSTEKGDLSSESTVSRIRTEHFPLTLESARPSHTSQYLCASSGDSTGELFFGEGSRLTVL.

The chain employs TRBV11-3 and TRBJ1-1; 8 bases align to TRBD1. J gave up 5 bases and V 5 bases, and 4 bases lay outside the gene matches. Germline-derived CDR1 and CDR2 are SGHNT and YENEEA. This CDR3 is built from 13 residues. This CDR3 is CASSTRQGTEAFF. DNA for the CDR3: TGTGCCAGCAGCACAAGACAGGGGACTGAAGCTTTCTTT.

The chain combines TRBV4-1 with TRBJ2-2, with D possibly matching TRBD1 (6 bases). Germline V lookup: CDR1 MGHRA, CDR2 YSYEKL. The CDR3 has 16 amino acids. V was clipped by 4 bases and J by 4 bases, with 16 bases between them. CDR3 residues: CASSPRYRESTGELFF. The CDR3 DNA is TGCGCCAGCAGCCCGCGGTACAGGGAGAGCACCGGGGAGCTGTTTTTT.

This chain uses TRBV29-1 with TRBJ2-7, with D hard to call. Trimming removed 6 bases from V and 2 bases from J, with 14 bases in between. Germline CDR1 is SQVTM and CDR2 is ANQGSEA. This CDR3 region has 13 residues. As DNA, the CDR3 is TGCAGCGTGACGCTACTAAACACCTACGAGCAGTACTTC. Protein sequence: CSVTLLNTYEQYF.

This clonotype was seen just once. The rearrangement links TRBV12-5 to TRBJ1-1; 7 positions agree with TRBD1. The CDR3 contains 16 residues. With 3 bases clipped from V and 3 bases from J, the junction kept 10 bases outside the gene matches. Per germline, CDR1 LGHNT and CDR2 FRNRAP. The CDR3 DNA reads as TGTGCTAGTGGTTTTAATAGGGGGCAGGAGGACACTGAAGCTTTCTTT. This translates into CASGFNRGQEDTEAFF.

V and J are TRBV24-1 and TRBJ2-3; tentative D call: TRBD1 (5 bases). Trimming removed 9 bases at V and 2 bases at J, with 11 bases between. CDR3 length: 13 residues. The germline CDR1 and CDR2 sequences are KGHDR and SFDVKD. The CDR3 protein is CATLDINTDTQYF. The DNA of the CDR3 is TGTGCCACCCTGGACATCAACACAGATACGCAGTATTTT.

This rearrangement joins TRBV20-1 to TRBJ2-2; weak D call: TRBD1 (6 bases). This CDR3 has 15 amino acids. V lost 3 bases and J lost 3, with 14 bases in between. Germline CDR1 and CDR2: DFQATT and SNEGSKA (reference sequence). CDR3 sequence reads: CSARVTGQDTGELFF. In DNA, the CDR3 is TGCAGTGCTAGGGTCACAGGGCAGGACACCGGGGAGCTGTTTTTT.

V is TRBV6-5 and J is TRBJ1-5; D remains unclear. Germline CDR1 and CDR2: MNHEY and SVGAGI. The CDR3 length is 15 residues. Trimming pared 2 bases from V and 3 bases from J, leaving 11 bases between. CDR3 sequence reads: CASSYVEGPNQPQHF. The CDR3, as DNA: TGTGCCAGCAGTTACGTGGAGGGCCCCAATCAGCCCCAGCATTTT.

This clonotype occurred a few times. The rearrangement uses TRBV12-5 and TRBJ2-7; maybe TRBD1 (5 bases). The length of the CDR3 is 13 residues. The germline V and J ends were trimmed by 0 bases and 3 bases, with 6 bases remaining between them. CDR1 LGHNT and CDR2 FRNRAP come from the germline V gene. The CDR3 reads CASGLVDSYEQYF. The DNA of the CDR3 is TGTGCTAGTGGTTTGGTTGACAGCTACGAGCAGTACTTC.

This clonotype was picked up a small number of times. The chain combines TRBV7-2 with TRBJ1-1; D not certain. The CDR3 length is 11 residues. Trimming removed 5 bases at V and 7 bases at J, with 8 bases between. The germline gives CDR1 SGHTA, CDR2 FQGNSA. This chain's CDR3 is CASSPGSEAFF. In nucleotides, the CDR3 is TGTGCCAGCAGCCCTGGGAGTGAAGCTTTCTTT.

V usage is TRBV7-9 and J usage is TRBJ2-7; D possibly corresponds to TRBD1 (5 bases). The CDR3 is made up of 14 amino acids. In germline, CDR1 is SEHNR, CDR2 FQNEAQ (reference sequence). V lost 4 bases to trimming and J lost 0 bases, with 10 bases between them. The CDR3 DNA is TGTGCCAGCAGCTATGACAGAAACTCCTACGAGCAGTACTTC. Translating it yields CASSYDRNSYEQYF.

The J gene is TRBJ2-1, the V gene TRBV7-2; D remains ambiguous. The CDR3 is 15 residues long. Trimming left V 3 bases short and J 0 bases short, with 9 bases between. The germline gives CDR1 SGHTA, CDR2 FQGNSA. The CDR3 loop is CASSLATSSYNEQFF. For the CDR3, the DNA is TGTGCCAGCAGCTTGGCTACGAGCTCCTACAATGAGCAGTTCTTC. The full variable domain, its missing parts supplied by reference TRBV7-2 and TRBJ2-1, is GAGVSQSPSNKVTEKGKDVELRCDPISGHTALYWYRQSLGQGLEFLIYFQGNSAPDKSGLPSDRFSAERTGGSVSTLTIQRTQQEDSAVYLCASSLATSSYNEQFFGPGTRLTVL.

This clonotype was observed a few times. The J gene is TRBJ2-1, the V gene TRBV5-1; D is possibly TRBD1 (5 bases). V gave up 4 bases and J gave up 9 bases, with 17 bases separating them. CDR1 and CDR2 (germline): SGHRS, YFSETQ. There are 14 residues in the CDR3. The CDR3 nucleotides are TGCGCCAGCAGCCCTATGCAGGGCGAGGTTGAGCAGTTCTTC. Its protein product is CASSPMQGEVEQFF.

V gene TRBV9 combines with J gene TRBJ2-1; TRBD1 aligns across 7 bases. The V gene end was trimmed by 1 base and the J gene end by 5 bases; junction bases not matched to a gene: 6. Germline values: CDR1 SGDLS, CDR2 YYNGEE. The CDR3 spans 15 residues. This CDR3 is CASSVYPGQNNEQFF. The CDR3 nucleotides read TGTGCCAGCAGCGTATATCCGGGACAGAACAATGAGCAGTTCTTC.

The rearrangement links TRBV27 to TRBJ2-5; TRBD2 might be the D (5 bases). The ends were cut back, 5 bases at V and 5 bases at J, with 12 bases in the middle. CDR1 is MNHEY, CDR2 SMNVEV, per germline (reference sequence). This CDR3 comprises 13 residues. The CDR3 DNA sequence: TGTGCCAGCAGTCTTCTGTCGGGGGAGACCCAGTACTTC. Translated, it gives CASSLLSGETQYF.

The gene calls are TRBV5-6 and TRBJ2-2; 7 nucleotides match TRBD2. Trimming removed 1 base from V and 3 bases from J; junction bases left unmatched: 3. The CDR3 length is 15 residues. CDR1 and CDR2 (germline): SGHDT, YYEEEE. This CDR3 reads CASSLPSGYTGELFF. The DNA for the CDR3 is TGTGCCAGCAGCTTGCCTAGCGGTTACACCGGGGAGCTGTTTTTT.

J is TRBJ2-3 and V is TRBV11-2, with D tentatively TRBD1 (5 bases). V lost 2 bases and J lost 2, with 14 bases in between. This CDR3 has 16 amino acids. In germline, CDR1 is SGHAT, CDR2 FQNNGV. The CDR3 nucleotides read TGTGCCAGCAGCTTAAGCCAGGACACGGACACAGATACGCAGTATTTT. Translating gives CASSLSQDTDTDTQYF.

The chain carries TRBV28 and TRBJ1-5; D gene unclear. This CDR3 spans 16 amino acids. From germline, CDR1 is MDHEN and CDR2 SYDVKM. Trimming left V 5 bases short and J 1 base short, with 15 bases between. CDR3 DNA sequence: TGTGCCAGCAGTCCCCGGACTTGGATGAGCAATCAGCCCCAGCATTTT. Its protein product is CASSPRTWMSNQPQHF.

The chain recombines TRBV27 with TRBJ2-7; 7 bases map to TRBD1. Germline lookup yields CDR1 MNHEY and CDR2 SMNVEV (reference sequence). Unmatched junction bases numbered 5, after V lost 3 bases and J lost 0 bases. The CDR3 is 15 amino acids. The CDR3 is CASSLRGGNSYEQYF. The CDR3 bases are TGTGCCAGCAGTTTGCGAGGGGGCAACTCCTACGAGCAGTACTTC.

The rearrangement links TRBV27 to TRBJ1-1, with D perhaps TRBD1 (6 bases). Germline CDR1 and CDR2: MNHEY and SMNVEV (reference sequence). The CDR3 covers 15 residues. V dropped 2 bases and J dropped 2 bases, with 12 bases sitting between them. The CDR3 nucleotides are TGTGCCAGCAGTTTACCTCGGACAGTCAACACTGAAGCTTTCTTT. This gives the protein CASSLPRTVNTEAFF.

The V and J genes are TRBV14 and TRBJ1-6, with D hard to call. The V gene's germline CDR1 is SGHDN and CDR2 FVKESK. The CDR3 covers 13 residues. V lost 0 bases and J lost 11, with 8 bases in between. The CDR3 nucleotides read TGTGCCAGCAGCCAAGATGTATGGGCACCCCTCCACTTT. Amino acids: CASSQDVWAPLHF.

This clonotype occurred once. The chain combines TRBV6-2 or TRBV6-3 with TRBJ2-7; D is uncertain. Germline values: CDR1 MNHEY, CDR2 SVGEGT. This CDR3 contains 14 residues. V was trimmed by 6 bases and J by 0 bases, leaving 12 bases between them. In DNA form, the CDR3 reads TGTGCCAGCAGCCACGGTTTAGTCTCCTACGAGCAGTACTTC. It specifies CASSHGLVSYEQYF.

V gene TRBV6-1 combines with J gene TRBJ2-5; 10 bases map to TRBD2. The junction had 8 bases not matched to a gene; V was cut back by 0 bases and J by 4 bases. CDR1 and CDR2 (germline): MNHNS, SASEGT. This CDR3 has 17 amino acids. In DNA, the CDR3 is TGTGCCAGCAGTGAAGCGCCTAGCGGGGGACCGGGAGAGACCCAGTACTTC. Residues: CASSEAPSGGPGETQYF.

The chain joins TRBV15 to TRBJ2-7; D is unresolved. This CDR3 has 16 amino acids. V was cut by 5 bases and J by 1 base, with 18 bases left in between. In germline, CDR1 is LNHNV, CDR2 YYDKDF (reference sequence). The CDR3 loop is CATSAERFDDSYEQYF. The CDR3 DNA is TGTGCCACCAGCGCTGAGAGGTTTGACGATTCCTACGAGCAGTACTTC.

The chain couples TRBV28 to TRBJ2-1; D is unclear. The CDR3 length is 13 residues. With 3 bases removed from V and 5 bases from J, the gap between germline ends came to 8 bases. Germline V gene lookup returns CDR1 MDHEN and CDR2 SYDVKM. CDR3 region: CASSFRHNNEQFF. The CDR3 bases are TGTGCCAGCAGTTTCCGACACAACAATGAGCAGTTCTTC. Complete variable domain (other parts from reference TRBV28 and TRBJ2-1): DVKVTQSSRYLVKRTGEKVFLECVQDMDHENMFWYRQDPGLGLRLIYFSYDVKMKEKGDIPEGYSVSREKKERFSLILESASTNQTSMYLCASSFRHNNEQFFGPGTRLTVL.

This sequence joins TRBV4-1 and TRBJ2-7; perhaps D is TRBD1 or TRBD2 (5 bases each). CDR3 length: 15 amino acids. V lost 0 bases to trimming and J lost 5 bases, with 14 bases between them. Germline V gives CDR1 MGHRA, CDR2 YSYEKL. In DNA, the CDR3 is TGCGCCAGCAGCCAAGATAGAGGGGAGATGAACGAGCAGTACTTC. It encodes CASSQDRGEMNEQYF.

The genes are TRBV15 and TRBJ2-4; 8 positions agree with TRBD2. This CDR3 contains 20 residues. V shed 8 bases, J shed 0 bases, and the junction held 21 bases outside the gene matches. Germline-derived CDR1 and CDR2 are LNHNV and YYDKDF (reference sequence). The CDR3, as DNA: TGTGCCACCGCATGGGGAAAGTGGGAGCGGGAGTCTCTAGCCAAAAACATTCAGTACTTC. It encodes CATAWGKWERESLAKNIQYF.

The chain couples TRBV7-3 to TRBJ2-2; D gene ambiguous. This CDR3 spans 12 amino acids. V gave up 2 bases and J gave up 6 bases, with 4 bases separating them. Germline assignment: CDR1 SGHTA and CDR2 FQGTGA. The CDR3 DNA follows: TGTGCCAGCAGCTTAGTCCCCGGGGAGCTGTTTTTT. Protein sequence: CASSLVPGELFF. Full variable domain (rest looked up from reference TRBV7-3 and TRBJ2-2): GAGVSQTPSNKVTEKGKYVELRCDPISGHTALYWYRQSLGQGPEFLIYFQGTGAADDSGLPNDRFFAVRPEGSVSTLKIQRTERGDSAVYLCASSLVPGELFFGEGSRLTVL.

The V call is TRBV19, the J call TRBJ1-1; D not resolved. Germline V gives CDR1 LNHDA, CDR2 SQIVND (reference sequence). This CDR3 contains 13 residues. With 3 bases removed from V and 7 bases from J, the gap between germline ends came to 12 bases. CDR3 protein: CASSITGSFEAFF. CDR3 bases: TGTGCCAGTAGTATTACTGGCAGCTTTGAAGCTTTCTTT.